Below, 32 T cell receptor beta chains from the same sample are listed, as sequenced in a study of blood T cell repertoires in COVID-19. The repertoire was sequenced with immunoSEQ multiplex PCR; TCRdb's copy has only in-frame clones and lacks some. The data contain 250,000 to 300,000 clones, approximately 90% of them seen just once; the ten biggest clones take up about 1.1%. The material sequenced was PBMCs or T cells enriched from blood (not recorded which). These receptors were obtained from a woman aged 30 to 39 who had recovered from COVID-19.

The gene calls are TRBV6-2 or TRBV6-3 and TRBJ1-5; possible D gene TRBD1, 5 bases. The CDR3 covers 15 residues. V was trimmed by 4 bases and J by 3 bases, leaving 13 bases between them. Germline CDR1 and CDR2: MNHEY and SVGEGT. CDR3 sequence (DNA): TGTGCCAGCAGTTTAGACCAGGGAATCAATCAGCCCCAGCATTTT. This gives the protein CASSLDQGINQPQHF.

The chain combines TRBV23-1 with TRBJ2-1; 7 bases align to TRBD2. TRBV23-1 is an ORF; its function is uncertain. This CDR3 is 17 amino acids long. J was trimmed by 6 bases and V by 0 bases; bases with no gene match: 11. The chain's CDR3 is CASSQSIGRARPNEQFF. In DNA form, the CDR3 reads TGCGCCAGCAGTCAATCGATAGGGAGGGCTCGCCCCAATGAGCAGTTCTTC.

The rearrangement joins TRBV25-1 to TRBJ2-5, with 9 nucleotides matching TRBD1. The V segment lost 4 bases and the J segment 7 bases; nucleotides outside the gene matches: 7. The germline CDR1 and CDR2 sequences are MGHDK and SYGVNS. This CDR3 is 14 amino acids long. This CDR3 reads CASSGTGGSGTQYF. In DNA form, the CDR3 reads TGTGCCAGCAGTGGAACAGGGGGCTCTGGGACCCAGTACTTC. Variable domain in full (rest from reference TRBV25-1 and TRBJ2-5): EADIYQTPRYLVIGTGKKITLECSQTMGHDKMYWYQQDPGMELHLIHYSYGVNSTEKGDLSSESTVSRIRTEHFPLTLESARPSHTSQYLCASSGTGGSGTQYFGPGTRLLVL.

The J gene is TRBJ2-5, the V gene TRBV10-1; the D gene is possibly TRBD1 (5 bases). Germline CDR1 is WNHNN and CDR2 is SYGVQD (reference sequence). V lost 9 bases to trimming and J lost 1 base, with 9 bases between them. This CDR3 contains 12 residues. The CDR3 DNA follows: TGCGCCAGGGCCAGGGCCCAAGAGACCCAGTACTTC. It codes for CARARAQETQYF.

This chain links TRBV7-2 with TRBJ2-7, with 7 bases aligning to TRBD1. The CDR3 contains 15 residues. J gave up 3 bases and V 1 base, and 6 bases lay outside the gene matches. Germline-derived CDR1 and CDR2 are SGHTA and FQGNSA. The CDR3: CASSLEGADFYEQYF. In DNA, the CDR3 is TGTGCCAGCAGCTTAGAGGGGGCGGACTTCTACGAGCAGTACTTC. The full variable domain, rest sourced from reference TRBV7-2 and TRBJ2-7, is GAGVSQSPSNKVTEKGKDVELRCDPISGHTALYWYRQSLGQGLEFLIYFQGNSAPDKSGLPSDRFSAERTGGSVSTLTIQRTQQEDSAVYLCASSLEGADFYEQYFGPGTRLTVT.

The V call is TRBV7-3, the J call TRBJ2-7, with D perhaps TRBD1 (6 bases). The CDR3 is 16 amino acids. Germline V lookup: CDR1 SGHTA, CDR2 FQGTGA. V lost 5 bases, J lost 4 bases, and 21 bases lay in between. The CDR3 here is CASSPRADSLRYEQYF. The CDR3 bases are TGTGCCAGCAGCCCCCGCGCGGACAGTTTAAGATACGAGCAGTACTTC. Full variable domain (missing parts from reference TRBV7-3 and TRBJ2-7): GAGVSQTPSNKVTEKGKYVELRCDPISGHTALYWYRQSLGQGPEFLIYFQGTGAADDSGLPNDRFFAVRPEGSVSTLKIQRTERGDSAVYLCASSPRADSLRYEQYFGPGTRLTVT.

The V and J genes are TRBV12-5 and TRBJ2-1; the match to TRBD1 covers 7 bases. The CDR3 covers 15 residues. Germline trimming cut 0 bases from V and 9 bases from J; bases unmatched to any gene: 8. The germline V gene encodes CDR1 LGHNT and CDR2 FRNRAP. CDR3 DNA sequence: TGTGCTAGTGGTTTGGTATTGGGACAGATGGGTGAGCAGTTCTTC. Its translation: CASGLVLGQMGEQFF.

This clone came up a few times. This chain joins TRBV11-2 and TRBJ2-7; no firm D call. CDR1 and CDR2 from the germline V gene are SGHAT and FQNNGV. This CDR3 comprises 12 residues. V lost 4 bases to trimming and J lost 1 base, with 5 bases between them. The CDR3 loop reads CASSWQSYEQYF. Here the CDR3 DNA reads TGTGCCAGCAGCTGGCAGTCCTACGAGCAGTACTTC.

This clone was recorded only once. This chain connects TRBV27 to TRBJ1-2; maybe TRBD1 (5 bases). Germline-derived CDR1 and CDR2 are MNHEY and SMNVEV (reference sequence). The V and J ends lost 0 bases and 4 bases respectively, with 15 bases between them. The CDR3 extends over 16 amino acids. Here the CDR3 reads CASSLSAGGVSYGYTF. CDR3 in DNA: TGTGCCAGCAGTTTATCCGCCGGAGGGGTTAGCTATGGCTACACCTTC.

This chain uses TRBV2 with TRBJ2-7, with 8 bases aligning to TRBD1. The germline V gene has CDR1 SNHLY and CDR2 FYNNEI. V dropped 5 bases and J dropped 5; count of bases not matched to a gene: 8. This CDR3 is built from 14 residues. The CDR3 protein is CASSLGQGVNEQYF. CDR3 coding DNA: TGTGCCAGCAGTTTAGGACAGGGCGTCAACGAGCAGTACTTC. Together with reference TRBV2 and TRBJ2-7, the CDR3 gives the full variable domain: EPEVTQTPSHQVTQMGQEVILRCVPISNHLYFYWYRQILGQKVEFLVSFYNNEISEKSEIFDDQFSVERPDGSNFTLKIRSTKLEDSAMYFCASSLGQGVNEQYFGPGTRLTVT.

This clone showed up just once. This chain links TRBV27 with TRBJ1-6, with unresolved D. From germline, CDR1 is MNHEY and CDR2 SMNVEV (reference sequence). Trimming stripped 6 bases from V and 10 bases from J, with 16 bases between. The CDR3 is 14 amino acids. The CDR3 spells CASSDRGGESPLHF. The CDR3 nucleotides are TGTGCCAGCAGCGACCGCGGCGGGGAATCACCCCTCCACTTT.

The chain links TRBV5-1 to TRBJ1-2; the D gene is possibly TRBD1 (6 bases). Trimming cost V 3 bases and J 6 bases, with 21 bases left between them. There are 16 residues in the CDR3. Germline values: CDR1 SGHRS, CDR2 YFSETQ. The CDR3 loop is CASSSGTSPWADGYTF. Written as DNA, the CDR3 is TGCGCCAGCAGCTCCGGGACAAGTCCCTGGGCGGATGGCTACACCTTC. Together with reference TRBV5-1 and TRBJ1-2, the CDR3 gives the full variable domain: KAGVTQTPRYLIKTRGQQVTLSCSPISGHRSVSWYQQTPGQGLQFLFEYFSETQRNKGNFPGRFSGRQFSNSRSEMNVSTLELGDSALYLCASSSGTSPWADGYTFGSGTRLTVV.

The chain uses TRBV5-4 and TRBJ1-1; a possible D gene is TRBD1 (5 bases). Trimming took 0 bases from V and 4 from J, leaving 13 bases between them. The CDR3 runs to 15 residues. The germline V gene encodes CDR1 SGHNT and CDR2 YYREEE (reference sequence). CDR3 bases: TGTGCCAGCAGCTTGGAATTGGGGGGGGGCACTGAAGCTTTCTTT. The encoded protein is CASSLELGGGTEAFF.

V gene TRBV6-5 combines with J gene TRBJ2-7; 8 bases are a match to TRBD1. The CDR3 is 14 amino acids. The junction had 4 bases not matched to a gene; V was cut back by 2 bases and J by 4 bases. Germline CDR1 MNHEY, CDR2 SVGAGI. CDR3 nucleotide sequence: TGTGCCAGCAGTTACGGACAGGGAGAGTACGAGCAGTACTTC. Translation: CASSYGQGEYEQYF.

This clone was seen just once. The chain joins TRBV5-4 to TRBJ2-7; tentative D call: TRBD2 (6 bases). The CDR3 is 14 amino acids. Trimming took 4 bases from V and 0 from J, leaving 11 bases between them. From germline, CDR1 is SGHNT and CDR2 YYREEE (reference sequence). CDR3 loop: CASSPSVASYEQYF. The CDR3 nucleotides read TGTGCCAGCAGCCCTAGCGTCGCCTCCTACGAGCAGTACTTC. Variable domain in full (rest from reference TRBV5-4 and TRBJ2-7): ETGVTQSPTHLIKTRGQQVTLRCSSQSGHNTVSWYQQALGQGPQFIFQYYREEENGRGNFPPRFSGLQFPNYSSELNVNALELDDSALYLCASSPSVASYEQYFGPGTRLTVT.

The CDR3 DNA sequence: TGTGCCAGCAGTTATGGGACAGGAAACTATGGCTACACCTTC. It specifies CASSYGTGNYGYTF. This chain joins TRBV28 and TRBJ1-2, with 8 bases aligning to TRBD1. The CDR3 is 14 residues long. V gave up 4 bases and J gave up 2 bases; unmatched junction bases: 3. Germline V gene lookup returns CDR1 MDHEN and CDR2 SYDVKM.

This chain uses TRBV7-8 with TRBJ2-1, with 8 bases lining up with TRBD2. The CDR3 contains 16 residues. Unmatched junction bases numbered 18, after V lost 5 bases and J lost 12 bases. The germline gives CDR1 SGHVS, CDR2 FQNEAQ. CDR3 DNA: TGTGCCAGCAGCCCCCCTTCTAGCGGGCGGACCTCTTCGCAGTTCTTC. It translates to CASSPPSSGRTSSQFF.

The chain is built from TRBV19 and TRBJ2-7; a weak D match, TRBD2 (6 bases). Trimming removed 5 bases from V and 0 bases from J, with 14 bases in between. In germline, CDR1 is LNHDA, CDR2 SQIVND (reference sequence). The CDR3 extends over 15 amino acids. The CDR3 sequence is CASSGKTRSSYEQYF. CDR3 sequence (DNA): TGTGCCAGTAGTGGAAAGACTAGGAGCTCCTACGAGCAGTACTTC. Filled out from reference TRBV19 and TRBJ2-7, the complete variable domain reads DGGITQSPKYLFRKEGQNVTLSCEQNLNHDAMYWYRQDPGQGLRLIYYSQIVNDFQKGDIAEGYSVSREKKESFPLTVTSAQKNPTAFYLCASSGKTRSSYEQYFGPGTRLTVT.

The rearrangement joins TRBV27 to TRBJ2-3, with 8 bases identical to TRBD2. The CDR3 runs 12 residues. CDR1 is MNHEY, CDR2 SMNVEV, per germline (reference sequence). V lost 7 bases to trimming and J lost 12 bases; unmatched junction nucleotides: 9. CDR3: CASTRPGGHQYF. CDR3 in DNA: TGTGCCAGCACCCGCCCGGGAGGGCATCAGTATTTT.

The CDR3 DNA reads as TGTGCCAGCAGCGTAACTAGTCTAACCCATGAGCAGTTCTTC. It yields the protein CASSVTSLTHEQFF. V gene TRBV9 combines with J gene TRBJ2-1; D perhaps matches TRBD2 (5 bases). Germline V gene data show CDR1 as SGDLS and CDR2 as YYNGEE. There are 14 residues in the CDR3. Between the trimmed V and J ends, which lost 1 base and 8 bases, there was a span of 13 bases. The complete variable domain, with remaining parts taken from reference TRBV9 and TRBJ2-1, reads DSGVTQTPKHLITATGQRVTLRCSPRSGDLSVYWYQQSLDQGLQFLIQYYNGEERAKGNILERFSAQQFPDLHSELNLSSLELGDSALYFCASSVTSLTHEQFFGPGTRLTVL.

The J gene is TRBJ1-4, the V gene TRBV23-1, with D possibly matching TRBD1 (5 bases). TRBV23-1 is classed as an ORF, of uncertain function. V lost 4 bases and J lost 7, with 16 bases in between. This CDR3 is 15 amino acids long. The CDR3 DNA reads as TGCGCCAGCAGTCGGCAGGGTGGCGTTGTTGAAAAACTGTTTTTT. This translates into CASSRQGGVVEKLFF.

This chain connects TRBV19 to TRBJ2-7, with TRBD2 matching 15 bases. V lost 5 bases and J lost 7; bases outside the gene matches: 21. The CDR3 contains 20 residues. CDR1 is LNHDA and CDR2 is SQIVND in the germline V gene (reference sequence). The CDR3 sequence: CASSQQNTPGLAGGPWEQYF. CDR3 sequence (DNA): TGTGCCAGTAGTCAACAAAACACCCCCGGACTAGCGGGAGGGCCGTGGGAGCAGTACTTC.

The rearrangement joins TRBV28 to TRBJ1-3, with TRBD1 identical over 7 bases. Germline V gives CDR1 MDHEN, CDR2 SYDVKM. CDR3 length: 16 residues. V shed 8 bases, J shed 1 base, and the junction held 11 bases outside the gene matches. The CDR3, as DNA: TGTGCCAGCGGTGGGGGAGACAGGGTATCTGGAAACACCATATATTTT. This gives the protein CASGGGDRVSGNTIYF.

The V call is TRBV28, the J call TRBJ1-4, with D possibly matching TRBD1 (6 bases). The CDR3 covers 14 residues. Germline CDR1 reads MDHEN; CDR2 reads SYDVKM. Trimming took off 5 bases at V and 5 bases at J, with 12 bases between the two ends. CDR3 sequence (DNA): TGTGCCAGCAGTCGAGGGGGTTGGAATGAAAAACTGTTTTTT. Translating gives CASSRGGWNEKLFF.

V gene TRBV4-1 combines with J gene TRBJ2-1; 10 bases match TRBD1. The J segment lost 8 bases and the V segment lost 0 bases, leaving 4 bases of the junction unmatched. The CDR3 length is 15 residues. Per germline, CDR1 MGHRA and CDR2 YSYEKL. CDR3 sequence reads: CASSQERDRGHEQFF. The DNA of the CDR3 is TGCGCCAGCAGCCAAGAACGGGACAGGGGTCATGAGCAGTTCTTC.

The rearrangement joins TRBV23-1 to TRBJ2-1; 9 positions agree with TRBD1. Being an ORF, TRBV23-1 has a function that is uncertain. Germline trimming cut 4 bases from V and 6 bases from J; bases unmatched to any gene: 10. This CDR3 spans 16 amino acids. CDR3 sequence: CASSREDRGFCNEQFF. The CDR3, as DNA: TGCGCCAGCAGTCGCGAGGACAGGGGATTCTGCAATGAGCAGTTCTTC.

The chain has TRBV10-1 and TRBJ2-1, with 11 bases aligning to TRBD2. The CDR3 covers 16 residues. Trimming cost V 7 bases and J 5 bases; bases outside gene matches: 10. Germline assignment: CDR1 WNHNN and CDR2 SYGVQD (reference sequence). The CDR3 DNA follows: TGCGCCAGCATAGCGGGAGGGAAATCGCGAAACAATGAGCAGTTCTTC. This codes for CASIAGGKSRNNEQFF.

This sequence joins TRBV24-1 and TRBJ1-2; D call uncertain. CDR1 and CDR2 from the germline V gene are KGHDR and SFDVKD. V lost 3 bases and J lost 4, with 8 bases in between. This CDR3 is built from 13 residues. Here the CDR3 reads CATSDTPFYGYTF. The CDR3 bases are TGTGCCACCAGTGATACACCCTTCTATGGCTACACCTTC.

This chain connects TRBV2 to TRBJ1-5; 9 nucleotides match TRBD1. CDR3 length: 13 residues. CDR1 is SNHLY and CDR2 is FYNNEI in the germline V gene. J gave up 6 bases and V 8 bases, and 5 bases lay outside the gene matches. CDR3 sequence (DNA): TGTGCCAGCCGGGACAGGGCGGTTCAGCCCCAGCATTTT. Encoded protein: CASRDRAVQPQHF.

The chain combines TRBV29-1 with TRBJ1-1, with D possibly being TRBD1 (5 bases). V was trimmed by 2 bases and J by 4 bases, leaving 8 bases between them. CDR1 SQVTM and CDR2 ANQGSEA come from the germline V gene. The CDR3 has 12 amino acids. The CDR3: CSVELGGTEAFF. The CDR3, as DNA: TGCAGCGTTGAACTGGGGGGCACTGAAGCTTTCTTT.

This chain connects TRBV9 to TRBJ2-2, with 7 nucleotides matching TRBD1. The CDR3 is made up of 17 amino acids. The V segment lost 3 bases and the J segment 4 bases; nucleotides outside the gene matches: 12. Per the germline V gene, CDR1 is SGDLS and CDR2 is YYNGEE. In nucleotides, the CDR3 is TGTGCCAGCAGCGGAATGACCCCGGGACAGAGCACCGGGGAGCTGTTTTTT. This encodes CASSGMTPGQSTGELFF.

CDR3 DNA sequence: TGTGCCAGCAGCCAAGACGGCGGGAGTGCCTCCTACGAGCAGTACTTC. Translating gives CASSQDGGSASYEQYF. The chain has TRBV4-2 and TRBJ2-7; 7 bases align to TRBD2. This CDR3 has 16 residues. Germline loops: CDR1 LGHNA, CDR2 YNFKEQ. Losses at the gene ends were 0 bases for V and 0 bases for J; bases not matched to a gene: 5.